These 14 T cell receptor beta chains were all obtained from the same sample, sequenced in a study of blood T cell repertoires in COVID-19. TCRdb's table, derived via immunoSEQ multiplex PCR, lists solely in-frame clones and lacks some. The sample records some 300,000 clones, 88% being singletons. Sequences were obtained from peripheral blood. The receptors were gathered from a young woman who had recovered from COVID-19.

The rearrangement joins TRBV2 to TRBJ2-7; TRBD1 aligns across 8 bases. The ends lost 7 bases at V and 3 bases at J; junction bases unmatched: 8. The CDR3 has 14 residues. Germline CDR1 SNHLY, CDR2 FYNNEI. DNA of the CDR3: TGTGCCAGCAAGACAGGGGTCGAGTACTACGAGCAGTACTTC. This translates into CASKTGVEYYEQYF.

This chain uses TRBV12-3 or TRBV12-4 with TRBJ1-2; no reliable D call. The V end was cut by 7 bases, the J end by 2 bases, with 11 bases between. The CDR3 has 13 amino acids. The CDR3 sequence: CASIHRLNYGYTF. CDR3 nucleotide sequence: TGTGCCAGCATCCACCGACTGAACTATGGCTACACCTTC.

The V and J genes are TRBV7-9 and TRBJ2-1; TRBD1 is a possible D gene (6 bases). Germline CDR1 is SEHNR and CDR2 is FQNEAQ (reference sequence). Trimming took off 5 bases at V and 11 bases at J, with 10 bases between the two ends. The CDR3 has 11 amino acids. CDR3 residues: CASSLTGKQFF. As DNA, the CDR3 is TGTGCCAGCAGCCTCACAGGGAAGCAGTTCTTC. The full variable domain, its missing parts supplied by reference TRBV7-9 and TRBJ2-1, is DTGVSQNPRHKITKRGQNVTFRCDPISEHNRLYWYRQTLGQGPEFLTYFQNEAQLEKSRLLSDRFSAERPKGSFSTLEIQRTEQGDSAMYLCASSLTGKQFFGPGTRLTVL.

The chain is built from TRBV7-9 and TRBJ2-7; tentatively, D is TRBD1 (6 bases). With 4 bases removed from V and 3 bases from J, the gap between germline ends came to 13 bases. Germline CDR1 is SEHNR and CDR2 is FQNEAQ (reference sequence). This CDR3 spans 14 amino acids. CDR3 coding DNA: TGTGCCAGCAGCTCCGCAGGGGAAAACTACGAGCAGTACTTC. Residues: CASSSAGENYEQYF.

The chain couples TRBV4-1 to TRBJ1-1; 7 nucleotides match TRBD1. The junction had 4 bases not matched to a gene; V was cut back by 1 base and J by 5 bases. The CDR3 has 14 amino acids. Germline V gene lookup returns CDR1 MGHRA and CDR2 YSYEKL. CDR3 nucleotide sequence: TGCGCCAGCAGCCAAGGACAGGGCAGGACTGAAGCTTTCTTT. Its translation: CASSQGQGRTEAFF.

The rearrangement links TRBV28 to TRBJ1-1; 7 bases are shared with TRBD1. J lost 6 bases, V lost 6 bases, and 7 bases had no gene match. The CDR3 contains 13 residues. Germline V gene lookup returns CDR1 MDHEN and CDR2 SYDVKM. The CDR3 spells CASRPGQPAEAFF. CDR3 sequence (DNA): TGTGCCAGCAGGCCGGGACAGCCAGCTGAAGCTTTCTTT. Using reference TRBV28 and TRBJ1-1 for the parts outside the CDR3, the full variable domain is DVKVTQSSRYLVKRTGEKVFLECVQDMDHENMFWYRQDPGLGLRLIYFSYDVKMKEKGDIPEGYSVSREKKERFSLILESASTNQTSMYLCASRPGQPAEAFFGQGTRLTVV.

The V gene is TRBV29-1, the J gene TRBJ1-3; TRBD1 aligns across 8 bases. CDR3 size: 13 residues. Germline V CDR1 and CDR2: SQVTM, ANQGSEA. Losses at the gene ends were 4 bases for V and 4 bases for J; bases not matched to a gene: 3. CDR3 residues: CSVAQGAGNTIYF. CDR3 DNA: TGCAGCGTTGCTCAGGGGGCAGGAAACACCATATATTTT.

The chain couples TRBV5-1 to TRBJ2-2, with D possibly being TRBD1 (5 bases). The CDR3 extends over 13 amino acids. With 2 bases removed from V and 4 bases from J, the gap between germline ends came to 6 bases. Germline V gives CDR1 SGHRS, CDR2 YFSETQ. This CDR3 reads CASSLGVTGELFF. CDR3 DNA sequence: TGCGCCAGCAGCTTAGGGGTCACCGGGGAGCTGTTTTTT.

Regarding this clone: A much larger clone differs by one base, so this may be a read error. The chain is built from TRBV5-4 and TRBJ2-5, with D possibly TRBD1 on 5 matching bases. Germline values: CDR1 SGHNT, CDR2 YYREEE (reference sequence). The CDR3 has 13 residues. V was trimmed by 0 bases and J by 5 bases, leaving 8 bases between them. The CDR3 sequence: CASSLGQMETQYF. The CDR3 DNA sequence: TGTGCCAGCAGCTTGGGACAGATGGAGACCCAGTACTTC.

This chain uses TRBV10-1 with TRBJ2-1; a possible D gene is TRBD1 (5 bases). Trimming removed 8 bases at V and 5 bases at J, with 31 bases between. The CDR3 spans 19 residues. CDR1 is WNHNN, CDR2 SYGVQD, per germline (reference sequence). The CDR3 DNA follows: TGCGCCAGCCAACCCACCAAGCTTTTTCGTCGGACACCGAACAATGAGCAGTTCTTC. Its translation: CASQPTKLFRRTPNNEQFF.

The rearrangement uses TRBV6-1 and TRBJ1-1; no reliable D call. CDR3 size: 15 residues. Germline lookup yields CDR1 MNHNS and CDR2 SASEGT. The V end was cut by 5 bases, the J end by 5 bases, with 18 bases between. CDR3 loop: CASSSNRVSGTEAFF. The CDR3 nucleotides read TGTGCCAGCAGTTCGAACCGGGTTTCTGGAACTGAAGCTTTCTTT.

In this sample, this clone turned up many times. CDR3 sequence (DNA): TGTGCCAGCAGTGACAGGGGTCACCAAGAGACCCAGTACTTC. Translated, it gives CASSDRGHQETQYF. The rearrangement uses TRBV25-1 and TRBJ2-5; TRBD1 might be the D (6 bases). Trimming stripped 3 bases from V and 0 bases from J, with 8 bases between. Per the germline V gene, CDR1 is MGHDK and CDR2 is SYGVNS. CDR3 length: 14 amino acids.

The rearrangement joins TRBV6-2 or TRBV6-3 to TRBJ1-1; 9 bases align to TRBD1. The length of the CDR3 is 15 residues. After removal of 5 bases from V and 3 bases from J, the junction contained 7 bases not matched to a gene. Germline lookup yields CDR1 MNHEY and CDR2 SVGEGT. This CDR3 is CASSRTGGRDTEAFF. The DNA of the CDR3 is TGTGCCAGCAGTAGAACAGGGGGCAGGGACACTGAAGCTTTCTTT.

The genes are TRBV5-8 and TRBJ1-1; 7 bases map to TRBD1. Looked up from germline, CDR1 is SGHTS and CDR2 is YDEGEE. The CDR3 runs to 18 residues. V trimming: 6 bases; J trimming: 0 bases; junction bases outside the gene matches: 17. CDR3 loop: CASTPGTVGPGVNTEAFF. The DNA of the CDR3 is TGTGCCAGCACCCCCGGGACAGTCGGACCCGGGGTGAACACTGAAGCTTTCTTT.